This TCR beta chain was observed in a study of OX40 agonist ivuxolimab in advanced cancers. Some clones are missing from TCRdb's copy, which holds only in-frame ones; the method was immunoSEQ multiplex PCR. This table holds 100,000 to 130,000 clones, less than 95% found once. To note about this clone: Its antigen is not identified.

The CDR3 is 15 amino acids. The germline V and J ends were trimmed by 2 bases and 4 bases, with 13 bases remaining between them. Germline V gives CDR1 SGHRS, CDR2 YFSETQ. Points from the study as a whole: CD4+ and CD8+ T cells in blood underwent clonal expansion by week 6 at 0.1 to 3.0 mg/kg.

The clonotype was recovered from an adult with an advanced solid tumor such as melanoma, head and neck, liver or kidney cancer. V gene TRBV5-1 combines with J gene TRBJ2-1, with D possibly matching TRBD2 (5 bases). This specimen consisted of CD4+ or CD8+ T cells sorted from blood, obtained in a trial of the OX40 agonist ivuxolimab. The DNA of the CDR3 is TGCGCCAGCAGCTTATTGGCGGGCGGATACAATGAGCAGTTCTTC. Protein: CASSLLAGGYNEQFF.